This T cell receptor (beta chain) was found in a study of blood T cell repertoires in COVID-19 (dated by TCRdb to the early 2020s). For the study in its entirety: Collaborator samples came from the United States, Italy and Spain and covered acute and convalescent phases of COVID-19. The prospective study material was composed of cDNA or gDNA derived from T cells, B-cell-depleted T cells, or PBMCs. The dataset comprised deeply sampled blood TCRbeta repertoires from subjects exposed to, actively infected with, or recovered from COVID-19. The repertoires were released in a freely available public database meant as a resource for research on the immune response to SARS-CoV-2. The samples were drawn from the first 160 participants of the ongoing ImmuneRACE study and from over 950 subjects provided by 6 global collaborators. Nearly every sample came with metadata listing a de-identified subject ID, COVID-19 status, age in years and sex. HLA class I and class II types, where available, came from metadata supplied by the sample provider rather than from assay-based typing. The paper's findings and limits, for the study overall: The quantity of clinical and demographic metadata differed by source and by participant and was supplied without curation.

TCRbeta CDR3 regions were amplified from genomic DNA by means of the immunoSEQ Assay, a bias-controlled multiplex PCR. The study's processing was this. The number of nucleated cells in each sample was estimated by amplification of reference gene primers within the assay. Sequence reads were collapsed and filtered to measure the absolute abundance of every unique TCRbeta CDR3 rearrangement. For each sample, productive Simpson clonality was calculated by taking the square root of Simpson's diversity index across productive rearrangements. In TCRdb, the immuneACCESS table is reduced to in-frame sequences with V and J assigned. These tables do not hold every clone; where another copy was compared, an unresolved V gene accounts for under half, and the others remain unexplained. V, J and clone size reflect that table, while D and trimming were determined from the DNA. The sample records some 300,000 clones, roughly 90% of which are singletons. The ten largest clones represent around 9% of the sample.

Only a few counts were recorded for this clone. The clone's antigen remains unknown. Per-base quality was not reported, and no clone a single base away is much larger than it. Enrolling through a virtual design, the prospective study's participants ranged in age from roughly 18 to 95 years and lived across roughly 24 United States geographic areas. To assign participants to cohorts, the prospective study relied on clinical history that participants themselves reported in a screening survey and a study questionnaire. Recovered participants in ImmuneRACE Cohort 3 were defined by two consecutive negative NP/OP PCR tests, clearance by a healthcare professional, or resolution of symptoms. In the prospective study, whole blood, serum and a nasopharyngeal or oropharyngeal swab were collected from each participant by mobile phlebotomists. Additional blood draws and questionnaires over a roughly two-month period could optionally be provided by prospective study participants. Blood samples from the prospective study were shipped frozen or at room temperature prior to DNA extraction.

From the cysteine up to the phenylalanine, the CDR3 has a length of 13 residues. Of all the DNA, just the CDR3 is kept, 39 bases in frame from base 1. Trimming takes 5 bases from V and 4 bases from J, and the germline ends sit 8 bases apart. CDR1 and CDR2, per the germline V gene (reference sequence), are WNHNN and SYGVQD. Sequenced input: PBMCs or T cells enriched from blood (not recorded which). The chain was built from TRBV10-1 and TRBJ1-4; a tentative D call is TRBD1 (6 bases match). The receptor was derived from a woman in her twenties or thirties who had recovered from COVID-19. The CDR3 amino acid sequence is: CASSSRGNEKLFF. The sequenced DNA: TGCGCCAGCAGTTCCAGGGGTAATGAAAAACTGTTTTTT.